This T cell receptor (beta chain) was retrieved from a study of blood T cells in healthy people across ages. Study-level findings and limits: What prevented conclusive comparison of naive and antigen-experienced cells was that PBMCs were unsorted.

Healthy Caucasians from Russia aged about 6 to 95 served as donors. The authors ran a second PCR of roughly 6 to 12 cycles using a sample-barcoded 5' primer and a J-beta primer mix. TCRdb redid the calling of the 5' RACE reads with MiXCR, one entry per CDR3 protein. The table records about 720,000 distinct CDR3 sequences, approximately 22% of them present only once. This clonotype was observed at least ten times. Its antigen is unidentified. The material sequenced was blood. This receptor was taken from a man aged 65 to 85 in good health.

The CDR3 reads CSASGTGAVRGGYTF. The CDR3 region has the DNA TGCAGTGCTAGTGGGACAGGGGCAGTAAGGGGCGGCTACACCTTC. The chain links TRBV20-1 to TRBJ1-2, with 10 positions matching TRBD1. CDR1 and CDR2 from the germline V gene are DFQATT and SNEGSKA (reference sequence). J lost 8 bases, V lost 3 bases, and 12 bases had no gene match. The CDR3 contains 15 residues.